These 21 T cell receptor beta chains were sequenced from one sample in a study of T-cell reconstitution after alpha-beta-depleted transplantation in children (dated by TCRdb to between 2015 and 2016). Library preparation was by PCR. TCRdb shows the sequencer as Illumina HiSeq 2500. TCR libraries were prepared with molecular barcoding, using unique molecular identifiers to normalize TCRbeta repertoire quantification. TCRdb applied fastp at Q25 and MiXCR to the public reads, then kept only in-frame beta chains. Rows with a matching CDR3 protein are joined into one entry that keeps the most common DNA and genes. For this sample there are approximately 270,000 distinct CDR3 sequences; 9.5% to 10% appear just once. The top ten clonotypes cover 10% of the sample. The sample was PBMCs from the stem cell graft donor, taken from the stem cell graft. The origin of the receptors is a human donor who donated a stem cell graft to a child with SCID.

In regard to this clonotype: A much more abundant neighbour one base away suggests this may be a read error. J is TRBJ1-5 and V is TRBV7-9; D not certain. CDR3 length: 13 amino acids. V dropped 0 bases and J dropped 6 bases, with 6 bases sitting between them. Per germline, CDR1 SEHNR and CDR2 FQNEAQ (reference sequence). In nucleotides, the CDR3 is TGTGCCAGCAGCTTAGCACACATTCAGCCCCAGCATTTT. It encodes CASSLAHIQPQHF.

This clonotype was detected a few times. The chain combines TRBV2 with TRBJ1-6; D unresolved. CDR3 length: 13 amino acids. In germline, CDR1 is SNHLY, CDR2 FYNNEI. V lost 8 bases and J 9 bases, leaving 14 bases between the germline ends. The CDR3 DNA is TGTGCCAGCGAAAGGAACCTGGGTTCACCCCTCCACTTT. Its protein is CASERNLGSPLHF.

This clonotype was counted many times. The V gene is TRBV4-1, the J gene TRBJ2-3, with D perhaps TRBD2 (5 bases). CDR1 is MGHRA and CDR2 is YSYEKL in the germline V gene. The CDR3 is 16 residues long. The V gene lost 5 bases and the J gene lost 4 bases, with 19 bases spanning the gap. CDR3 DNA: TGCGCCAGCAGCATTAGCGCCGGCTCGGGTGCAGATACGCAGTATTTT. It is translated as CASSISAGSGADTQYF.

This clonotype was seen a handful of times. The chain uses TRBV11-2 and TRBJ2-3; the D is unclear. V was trimmed by 3 bases and J by 2 bases, leaving 6 bases between them. Germline CDR1 and CDR2: SGHAT and FQNNGV. The CDR3 covers 13 residues. In DNA, the CDR3 is TGTGCCAGCAGCTTCCCAGACACAGATACGCAGTATTTT. Its translation is CASSFPDTDTQYF.

The chain carries TRBV5-6 and TRBJ2-2, with TRBD1 identical over 9 bases. Germline CDR1 is SGHDT and CDR2 is YYEEEE. The CDR3 has 15 residues. The V gene end was trimmed by 0 bases and the J gene end by 6 bases; junction bases not matched to a gene: 3. CDR3 amino acids: CASSLGDRDPGELFF. CDR3 DNA sequence: TGTGCCAGCAGCTTGGGGGACAGGGACCCCGGGGAGCTGTTTTTT.

The chain carries TRBV7-8 and TRBJ1-2; D may be TRBD1 (5 bases). In germline, CDR1 is SGHVS, CDR2 FQNEAQ. This CDR3 region has 14 residues. V lost 0 bases and J lost 5, with 10 bases in between. CDR3 amino acids: CASSLAPGGYGYTF. The CDR3 DNA sequence: TGTGCCAGCAGCTTAGCGCCCGGGGGATATGGCTACACCTTC.

The chain recombines TRBV5-1 with TRBJ2-3, with 12 bases lining up with TRBD2. Trimming cost V 4 bases and J 6 bases; bases outside gene matches: 3. The CDR3 has 14 amino acids. CDR1 is SGHRS and CDR2 is YFSETQ in the germline V gene. This CDR3 reads CASSGGTSGDTQYF. CDR3 nucleotide sequence: TGCGCCAGCAGCGGAGGGACTAGCGGGGATACGCAGTATTTT. The full variable domain, rest sourced from reference TRBV5-1 and TRBJ2-3, is KAGVTQTPRYLIKTRGQQVTLSCSPISGHRSVSWYQQTPGQGLQFLFEYFSETQRNKGNFPGRFSGRQFSNSRSEMNVSTLELGDSALYLCASSGGTSGDTQYFGPGTRLTVL.

V is TRBV19 and J is TRBJ2-1; D is uncertain. The V and J ends lost 3 bases and 3 bases respectively, with 21 bases between them. There are 18 residues in the CDR3. Looked up from germline, CDR1 is LNHDA and CDR2 is SQIVND (reference sequence). As DNA, the CDR3 is TGTGCCAGTAGTATCAGACTCCTCGGACCTATGGACTACAATGAGCAGTTCTTC. The encoded protein is CASSIRLLGPMDYNEQFF.

The chain combines TRBV5-1 with TRBJ1-6; D is perhaps TRBD1 (5 bases). With 0 bases removed from V and 2 bases from J, the gap between germline ends came to 15 bases. Germline CDR1 reads SGHRS; CDR2 reads YFSETQ. The CDR3 has 18 residues. In DNA form, the CDR3 reads TGCGCCAGCAGCTTGGCCGGTGGGGGGAAGACCTATAATTCACCCCTCCACTTT. Amino acid sequence: CASSLAGGGKTYNSPLHF.

The chain couples TRBV5-1 to TRBJ1-1; the D gene is possibly TRBD1 (5 bases). Trimming left V 3 bases short and J 2 bases short, with 8 bases between. Germline V lookup: CDR1 SGHRS, CDR2 YFSETQ. This CDR3 has 13 amino acids. The CDR3 coding sequence is TGCGCCAGCAGCTATGGGGACAACACTGAAGCTTTCTTT. This translates into CASSYGDNTEAFF.

This chain joins TRBV12-3 or TRBV12-4 and TRBJ2-4; 11 nucleotides line up with TRBD1. CDR3 length: 19 residues. V trimming: 6 bases; J trimming: 1 base; junction bases outside the gene matches: 14. Here the CDR3 reads CASRRTGGDWSRAKNIQYF. The CDR3 region has the DNA TGTGCCAGCAGGAGGACAGGGGGCGATTGGAGTAGGGCCAAAAACATTCAGTACTTC.

There are many counts of this clonotype. The rearrangement links TRBV5-1 to TRBJ2-5; TRBD2 matches 12 bases. Germline CDR1 reads SGHRS; CDR2 reads YFSETQ. The V segment lost 4 bases and the J segment 3 bases; nucleotides outside the gene matches: 7. The CDR3 has 16 amino acids. This CDR3 is CASSPTGLAGKETQYF. CDR3 nucleotides: TGCGCCAGCAGCCCGACCGGACTAGCGGGGAAAGAGACCCAGTACTTC.

This clonotype has ten or more counts. The V call is TRBV15, the J call TRBJ2-5; either TRBD1 or TRBD2 may supply D (6 bases each). This CDR3 contains 14 residues. The germline V gene encodes CDR1 LNHNV and CDR2 YYDKDF (reference sequence). V was pared by 1 base and J by 6 bases, with 12 bases between. The CDR3 spells CATSRAGEEKTQYF. The CDR3 nucleotides read TGTGCCACCAGCAGAGCAGGGGAGGAGAAGACCCAGTACTTC.

This clonotype has a handful of counts. V and J are TRBV27 and TRBJ2-7, with D unresolved. CDR3 length: 14 residues. The germline V and J ends were trimmed by 5 bases and 1 base, with 12 bases remaining between them. Germline values: CDR1 MNHEY, CDR2 SMNVEV (reference sequence). The CDR3 here is CASSPGQNSYEQYF. The DNA for the CDR3 is TGTGCCAGCAGTCCAGGTCAGAATTCCTACGAGCAGTACTTC.

Many counts were recorded for this clonotype. V gene TRBV10-3 combines with J gene TRBJ2-4; D possibly uses TRBD1 or TRBD2 (5 bases each). There are 13 residues in the CDR3. Trimming removed 9 bases from V and 6 bases from J, with 15 bases in between. The germline CDR1 and CDR2 sequences are ENHRY and SYGVKD. The CDR3 loop reads CAISASGGNIQYF. DNA of the CDR3: TGTGCCATTTCAGCCTCTGGGGGAAACATTCAGTACTTC.

Of note for this clonotype: A read error may account for a junction end that differs from germline. The CDR3 region is CACSPLAGGYADTQYF. The DNA for the CDR3 is TGCGCCTGCAGCCCGTTAGCGGGGGGTTATGCAGATACGCAGTATTTT. V and J are TRBV4-1 and TRBJ2-3; TRBD2 matches at 10 bases. This CDR3 contains 16 residues. Germline V gene sequence: CDR1 MGHRA, CDR2 YSYEKL.

This clonotype has more than one count but fewer than ten. V is TRBV18 and J is TRBJ2-3; no clear D. This CDR3 is 14 amino acids long. Germline V gene sequence: CDR1 KGHSH, CDR2 LQKENI. The V gene lost 1 base and the J gene lost 2 bases, with 7 bases spanning the gap. The CDR3 sequence: CASSPRGFTDTQYF. The CDR3 DNA is TGTGCCAGCTCACCACGAGGATTCACAGATACGCAGTATTTT.

This clonotype was recorded at least ten times. The rearrangement uses TRBV10-1 and TRBJ1-6; D is possibly TRBD1 (5 bases). The V end lost 1 base, the J end lost 10 bases, and 11 bases lay between the germline ends. This CDR3 contains 14 residues. Germline-derived CDR1 and CDR2 are WNHNN and SYGVQD (reference sequence). CDR3: CASSEFRGSSPLHF. CDR3 coding DNA: TGCGCCAGCAGTGAGTTCCGGGGGAGCTCACCCCTCCACTTT.

This clonotype came up a few times. The chain has TRBV7-8 and TRBJ2-5; unclear D gene. The germline CDR1 and CDR2 sequences are SGHVS and FQNEAQ. Trimming removed 6 bases from V and 2 bases from J, with 7 bases in between. The CDR3 length is 12 residues. Here the CDR3 DNA reads TGTGCCAGCAGTGGACGGCAAGAGACCCAGTACTTC. This translates into CASSGRQETQYF.

This clonotype has more than one count but fewer than ten. This rearrangement joins TRBV6-1 to TRBJ2-3, with a weak D call TRBD2 (6 bases). CDR1 is MNHNS, CDR2 SASEGT, per germline. Trimming took off 7 bases at V and 1 base at J, with 12 bases between the two ends. CDR3 length: 14 amino acids. Here the CDR3 reads CASTGEEGTDTQYF. The CDR3 DNA follows: TGTGCCAGCACGGGGGAGGAGGGCACAGATACGCAGTATTTT.

This clonotype was seen at least ten times. The chain uses TRBV12-3 or TRBV12-4 and TRBJ2-1, with D tentatively TRBD1 (5 bases). The V end lost 5 bases, the J end lost 3 bases, and 11 bases lay between the germline ends. The length of the CDR3 is 14 residues. CDR3 in amino acids: CASSPRQSYNEQFF. CDR3 sequence (DNA): TGTGCCAGCAGTCCGAGACAGAGCTACAATGAGCAGTTCTTC.